This paragraph reports one T cell receptor (beta chain). Its antigen is unknown. An end of the junction does not agree with germline; a read error may underlie this. This specimen comes from a study of molecular identifiers for immune sequencing clone quantification. Study information: In the replicates, RNA derived from around 20,000 or 99,000 naive CD8 cells was divided into five parts, and four were sequenced. Study findings and constraints: Highly expanded clone sizes could end up underestimated if a barcode were shared by identical TCR molecules.

Isolation of naive CD8 T cells was achieved by sorting on a CD8+CD4-CCR7+CD45RA+ phenotype. From the PCR reads, TCRdb called clonotypes with MiXCR, one entry per CDR3 protein. The profile covers some 100,000 distinct CDR3 sequences, with around 33% appearing a single time and roughly 4.2% taken by the ten largest. The source is a human donor in good health. Some libraries in this study had Jurkat cell RNA spiked in. The sequenced material came from naive CD8+ T cells from blood, with Jurkat cell RNA spiked in. The subset here: FACS-sorted CD8+CD4-CCR7+CD45RA+ naive T cells.

CDR3 amino acids: CASSYAPLEGGPPDTQNF. The CDR3 DNA reads as TGTGCCAGCAGCTACGCCCCGCTGGAGGGAGGGCCCCCAGATACGCAGAATTTT. The chain has TRBV7-7 and TRBJ2-3, with TRBD2 identical over 7 bases. Germline CDR1 SSHAT, CDR2 FNYEAQ (reference sequence). This CDR3 has 18 amino acids.